Listed below are T cell receptor beta chains from one sample, sequenced in a study of OX40 agonist ivuxolimab in advanced cancers. Sequencing used immunoSEQ multiplex PCR; TCRdb keeps in-frame clones, though not all of them. Here the sample spans 45,000 to 60,000 clones, approximately 90% being singletons. Sample: CD4+ or CD8+ T cells sorted from blood, taken in a trial of the OX40 agonist ivuxolimab. The receptors were sampled from an adult with an advanced solid tumor such as melanoma, head and neck, liver or kidney cancer. Both conserved end residues are part of each CDR3. The D gene is left open where the match is weak. Rows give clone size only sometimes, using once, few, many, or a class for an expanded clone.

cdr3_length: 14
clone_size: -
d_call: -
j_call: TRBJ2-5
v_call: TRBV7-2
cdr3_aa: CASSGRRGSETQYF
cdr3_nt: TGTGCCAGCAGCGGAAGGAGGGGGAGTGAGACCCAGTACTTC

cdr3_length: 13
clone_size: -
d_call: -
j_call: TRBJ2-1
v_call: TRBV5-6
cdr3_aa: CASSYYQGNEQFF
cdr3_nt: TGTGCCAGCAGCTATTATCAGGGGAATGAGCAGTTCTTC

cdr3_length: 14
clone_size: -
d_call: -
j_call: TRBJ1-4
v_call: TRBV6-5
cdr3_aa: CASRKGLTNEKLFF
cdr3_nt: TGTGCCAGCAGGAAAGGTTTAACTAATGAAAAACTGTTTTTT

cdr3_length: 13
clone_size: -
d_call: -
j_call: TRBJ2-7
v_call: TRBV28
cdr3_aa: CASSLRQTYEQYF
cdr3_nt: TGTGCCAGCAGTCTTAGACAGACCTACGAGCAGTACTTC

cdr3_length: 15
clone_size: -
d_call: TRBD1
j_call: TRBJ2-5
v_call: TRBV25-1
cdr3_aa: CASRGDRGLQETQYF
cdr3_nt: TGTGCCAGCAGAGGGGACAGGGGGCTCCAAGAGACCCAGTACTTC

cdr3_length: 13
clone_size: -
d_call: -
j_call: TRBJ2-7
v_call: TRBV6-1
cdr3_aa: CASRSGDNLEQYF
cdr3_nt: TGTGCCAGTAGGAGCGGAGACAACCTCGAGCAGTACTTC

cdr3_length: 14
clone_size: -
d_call: -
j_call: TRBJ2-5
v_call: TRBV5-1
cdr3_aa: CASREIGVQETQYF
cdr3_nt: TGCGCCAGCAGGGAAATAGGGGTGCAAGAGACCCAGTACTTC

cdr3_length: 18
clone_size: -
d_call: TRBD2
j_call: TRBJ2-2
v_call: TRBV4-1
cdr3_aa: CASSQDLGGGRGTGELFF
cdr3_nt: TGCGCCAGCAGCCAAGATTTAGGAGGCGGGAGGGGCACCGGGGAGCTGTTTTTT

cdr3_length: 12
clone_size: -
d_call: TRBD1
j_call: TRBJ2-7
v_call: TRBV28
cdr3_aa: CATSGQGPEQYF
cdr3_nt: TGTGCCACCTCGGGACAGGGACCCGAGCAGTACTTC

cdr3_length: 20
clone_size: -
d_call: -
j_call: TRBJ2-1
v_call: TRBV5-1
cdr3_aa: CASSYLEKITRFSSYNEQFF
cdr3_nt: TGCGCCAGCAGCTACCTGGAAAAAATAACGCGTTTCAGCTCCTACAATGAGCAGTTCTTC

cdr3_length: 13
clone_size: -
d_call: -
j_call: TRBJ2-7
v_call: TRBV11-3
cdr3_aa: CASSLDSGGEQYF
cdr3_nt: TGTGCCAGCAGCTTAGATTCCGGGGGCGAGCAGTACTTC

cdr3_length: 14
clone_size: -
d_call: -
j_call: TRBJ2-2
v_call: TRBV5-1
cdr3_aa: CASSFELNTGELFF
cdr3_nt: TGCGCCAGCAGCTTTGAGTTAAACACCGGGGAGCTGTTTTTT

cdr3_length: 13
clone_size: -
d_call: TRBD1
j_call: TRBJ2-5
v_call: TRBV2
cdr3_aa: CASSGDRVETQYF
cdr3_nt: TGTGCCAGCAGTGGGGACAGGGTTGAGACCCAGTACTTC

cdr3_length: 14
clone_size: -
d_call: -
j_call: TRBJ1-2
v_call: TRBV14
cdr3_aa: CASSQVGGMYGYTF
cdr3_nt: TGTGCCAGCAGCCAAGTGGGGGGAATGTATGGCTACACCTTC

cdr3_length: 14
clone_size: -
d_call: -
j_call: TRBJ1-1
v_call: TRBV18
cdr3_aa: CASSPLEGQGRAFF
cdr3_nt: TGTGCCAGCTCACCACTGGAGGGTCAGGGCAGGGCTTTCTTT

cdr3_length: 13
clone_size: -
d_call: -
j_call: TRBJ1-4
v_call: TRBV14
cdr3_aa: CASSQLLEEKLFF
cdr3_nt: TGTGCCAGCAGCCAGCTATTAGAGGAAAAACTGTTTTTT

cdr3_length: 15
clone_size: -
d_call: -
j_call: TRBJ2-2
v_call: TRBV29-1
cdr3_aa: CSVGTGAVAHRGAVF
cdr3_nt: -

cdr3_length: 15
clone_size: -
d_call: TRBD1
j_call: TRBJ1-2
v_call: TRBV14
cdr3_aa: CASSPRQDRVGGYTF
cdr3_nt: TGTGCCAGCAGCCCCCGGCAGGACAGGGTCGGGGGCTACACCTTC

cdr3_length: 13
clone_size: -
d_call: -
j_call: TRBJ2-1
v_call: TRBV11-3
cdr3_aa: CASSSDYHNEQFF
cdr3_nt: TGTGCCAGCAGCTCCGACTACCACAATGAGCAGTTCTTC

cdr3_length: 14
clone_size: -
d_call: TRBD2
j_call: TRBJ2-1
v_call: TRBV15
cdr3_aa: CATSRGGAGGVTFF
cdr3_nt: TGTGCCACCAGCCGCGGGGGGGCGGGTGGGGTCACGTTCTTC

cdr3_length: 17
clone_size: -
d_call: -
j_call: TRBJ2-5
v_call: TRBV1
cdr3_aa: CTSSQDLPSGSGETQYF
cdr3_nt: TGCACCAGCAGCCAAGATCTCCCTAGCGGGAGTGGAGAGACCCAGTACTTC

cdr3_length: 15
clone_size: medium-sized
d_call: -
j_call: TRBJ1-5
v_call: TRBV7-9
cdr3_aa: CASSFGGADNQPQHF
cdr3_nt: TGTGCCAGCAGCTTTGGAGGAGCCGACAATCAGCCCCAGCATTTT

cdr3_length: 20
clone_size: -
d_call: -
j_call: TRBJ2-5
v_call: TRBV6-4
cdr3_aa: CASSDDRVGRVGVSEETQYF
cdr3_nt: TGTGCCAGCAGTGACGATCGGGTCGGCAGGGTCGGGGTTTCGGAAGAGACCCAGTACTTC

cdr3_length: 13
clone_size: few
d_call: -
j_call: TRBJ2-7
v_call: TRBV6-5
cdr3_aa: CASQRTGLYEQYF
cdr3_nt: TGTGCCAGCCAGAGGACTGGTCTCTACGAGCAGTACTTC

cdr3_length: 14
clone_size: -
d_call: -
j_call: TRBJ1-5
v_call: TRBV4-2
cdr3_aa: CASSQVVSNQPQHF
cdr3_nt: TGTGCCAGCAGCCAAGTGGTGAGCAATCAGCCCCAGCATTTT

cdr3_length: 15
clone_size: once
d_call: TRBD1
j_call: TRBJ2-7
v_call: TRBV7-2
cdr3_aa: CASSLAPQGAYEQYF
cdr3_nt: TGTGCCAGCAGCTTAGCCCCCCAGGGGGCGTACGAGCAGTACTTC

cdr3_length: 15
clone_size: few
d_call: -
j_call: TRBJ2-5
v_call: TRBV7-9
cdr3_aa: CASSLVPRYQETQYF
cdr3_nt: TGTGCCAGCAGCTTAGTCCCTAGGTACCAAGAGACCCAGTACTTC

cdr3_length: 15
clone_size: once
d_call: -
j_call: TRBJ1-2
v_call: TRBV9
cdr3_aa: CASSPDPGQVYGYTF
cdr3_nt: TGTGCCAGCAGCCCAGACCCGGGACAAGTCTATGGCTACACCTTC

cdr3_length: 17
clone_size: -
d_call: TRBD2
j_call: TRBJ2-2
v_call: TRBV4-2
cdr3_aa: CASSQGLAGGGSGELFF
cdr3_nt: TGTGCCAGCAGCCAAGGACTAGCGGGAGGGGGAAGTGGGGAGCTGTTTTTT

cdr3_length: 16
clone_size: -
d_call: -
j_call: TRBJ2-1
v_call: TRBV7-3
cdr3_aa: CASSLNLAGSYNEQFF
cdr3_nt: TGTGCCAGCAGCTTAAATCTGGCCGGGTCCTACAATGAGCAGTTCTTC

cdr3_length: 14
clone_size: -
d_call: TRBD1
j_call: TRBJ2-2
v_call: TRBV7-7
cdr3_aa: CASRLTGRTGELFF
cdr3_nt: TGTGCCAGCCGCCTGACAGGGAGAACCGGGGAGCTGTTTTTT

cdr3_length: 15
clone_size: -
d_call: -
j_call: TRBJ2-1
v_call: TRBV7-2
cdr3_aa: CASTLTAPSYNEQFF
cdr3_nt: TGTGCCAGCACCTTGACCGCTCCGTCCTACAATGAGCAGTTCTTC

cdr3_length: 15
clone_size: -
d_call: TRBD1
j_call: TRBJ1-2
v_call: TRBV6-1
cdr3_aa: CASRDRGDHDYGYTF
cdr3_nt: TGTGCCAGCCGGGACAGGGGCGACCACGACTATGGCTACACCTTC